This T cell receptor (beta chain) is drawn from a study of blood T cell repertoires in COVID-19. This clone was seen a few times. CDR3 length: 15 residues. CDR1 SNHLY and CDR2 FYNNEI come from the germline V gene. The junction had 9 bases not matched to a gene; V was cut back by 6 bases and J by 5 bases. Assay: immunoSEQ multiplex PCR; the TCRdb copy retains only in-frame clones and omits some. The sample holds roughly 120,000 clones; 70% to 80% are singletons and the top ten take about 6.6%. The TCR was taken from a man aged 70 or older with acute or convalescent COVID-19. Sequenced material: peripheral blood. The rearrangement joins TRBV2 to TRBJ2-5; TRBD2 matches at 10 bases. The CDR3, as DNA: TGTGCCAGCAGGGAGGAACTAGCGGGATCCGAGACCCAGTACTTC. This sequence encodes CASREELAGSETQYF.